Each of the 9 T cell receptor beta chains below was sequenced from the same sample in a study of blood T cell repertoires in COVID-19. TCRdb keeps only in-frame clones here, not all; method: immunoSEQ multiplex PCR. Among about 140,000 clones listed, over 80% were seen once. What was sequenced was peripheral blood. The receptors come from a woman of 80 years or more with acute or convalescent COVID-19.

This chain uses TRBV5-8 with TRBJ1-2; the D is unclear. Looked up from germline, CDR1 is SGHTS and CDR2 is YDEGEE. The CDR3 totals 13 residues. Trimming shortened V by 4 bases and J by 5 bases, and 12 bases separated the two germline ends. CDR3 nucleotide sequence: TGTGCCAGCAGCCGAACGACTGGTTATGGCTACACCTTC. Amino acids: CASSRTTGYGYTF.

This sequence joins TRBV6-5 and TRBJ1-1, with D possibly TRBD1 on 5 matching bases. CDR1 is MNHEY and CDR2 is SVGAGI in the germline V gene. The CDR3 runs 12 residues. Trimming cost V 11 bases and J 11 bases, with 21 bases left between them. The CDR3 loop reads CASCGQGYVAFF. CDR3 in DNA: TGTGCCTCGTGCGGTCAGGGTTATGTGGCTTTCTTT.

The chain employs TRBV5-4 and TRBJ2-1; 9 bases fit TRBD2. J gave up 2 bases and V 5 bases, and 5 bases lay outside the gene matches. Germline CDR1 is SGHNT and CDR2 is YYREEE (reference sequence). This CDR3 has 15 residues. The DNA of the CDR3 is TGTGCCAGCAGTTATAGCGGGGGACCCTACAATGAGCAGTTCTTC. This codes for CASSYSGGPYNEQFF.

Here the CDR3 DNA reads TGTGCCAGCAGCCCAGAGTCTGGAAACACCATATATTTT. It yields the protein CASSPESGNTIYF. This chain links TRBV6-2 or TRBV6-3 with TRBJ1-3; unclear D gene. The V gene lost 6 bases and the J gene lost 1 base, with 7 bases spanning the gap. Germline assignment: CDR1 MNHEY and CDR2 SVGEGT. CDR3 length: 13 residues.

The sample holds a few counts of this clone. The chain links TRBV18 to TRBJ1-2, with D hard to call. This CDR3 is built from 14 residues. Between the trimmed V and J ends, which lost 2 bases and 4 bases, there was a span of 11 bases. Per the germline V gene, CDR1 is KGHSH and CDR2 is LQKENI. The CDR3 spells CASSPGRDVYGYTF. The CDR3 DNA reads TGTGCCAGCTCACCAGGTCGGGATGTCTATGGCTACACCTTC.

The chain couples TRBV6-5 to TRBJ1-2, with 9 bases aligning to TRBD1. This CDR3 has 15 residues. V gave up 6 bases and J gave up 6 bases; unmatched junction bases: 11. The germline CDR1 and CDR2 sequences are MNHEY and SVGAGI. The chain's CDR3 is CASSSVYRGQDGYTF. The CDR3 DNA follows: TGTGCCAGCAGCTCCGTTTACAGGGGGCAGGATGGCTACACCTTC.

The chain joins TRBV7-9 to TRBJ1-2; TRBD1 matches 7 bases. The germline V gene encodes CDR1 SEHNR and CDR2 FQNEAQ (reference sequence). CDR3 length: 14 amino acids. The junction had 6 bases not matched to a gene; V was cut back by 5 bases and J by 3 bases. The CDR3, as DNA: TGTGCCAGCAGCCAACAGGGGTTATACTATGGCTACACCTTC. This codes for CASSQQGLYYGYTF.

The chain uses TRBV11-2 and TRBJ1-1, with 10 bases lining up with TRBD1. This CDR3 has 13 amino acids. With 5 bases clipped from V and 4 bases from J, the junction kept 1 base outside the gene matches. The V gene's germline CDR1 is SGHAT and CDR2 FQNNGV. CDR3: CASSRDRGTEAFF. CDR3 DNA: TGTGCCAGCAGCCGGGACAGGGGCACTGAAGCTTTCTTT.

A few counts support this clone. The chain uses TRBV15 and TRBJ1-4; TRBD1 matches at 9 bases. The V segment lost 1 base and the J segment 8 bases; nucleotides outside the gene matches: 8. Looked up from germline, CDR1 is LNHNV and CDR2 is YYDKDF (reference sequence). The CDR3 loop spans 16 amino acids. The CDR3 DNA reads as TGTGCCACCAGCAGAGCCCGCGGGACAGGGCCGGAAAAACTGTTTTTT. Encoded protein: CATSRARGTGPEKLFF.